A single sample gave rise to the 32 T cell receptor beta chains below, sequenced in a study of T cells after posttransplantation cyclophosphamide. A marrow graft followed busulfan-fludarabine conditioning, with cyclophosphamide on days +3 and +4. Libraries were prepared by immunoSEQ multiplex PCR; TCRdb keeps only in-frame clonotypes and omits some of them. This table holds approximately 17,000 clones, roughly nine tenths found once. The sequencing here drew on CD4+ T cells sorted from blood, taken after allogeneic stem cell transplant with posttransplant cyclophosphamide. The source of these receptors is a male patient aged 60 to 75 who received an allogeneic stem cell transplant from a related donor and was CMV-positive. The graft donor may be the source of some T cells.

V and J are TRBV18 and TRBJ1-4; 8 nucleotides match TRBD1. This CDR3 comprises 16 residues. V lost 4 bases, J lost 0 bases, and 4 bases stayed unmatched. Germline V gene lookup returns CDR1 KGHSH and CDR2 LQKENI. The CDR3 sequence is CASSQGQGATNEKLFF. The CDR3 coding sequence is TGTGCCAGCTCACAAGGACAGGGTGCAACTAATGAAAAACTGTTTTTT.

The DNA of the CDR3 is TGTGCCAGCAGCAAAGAAGGGGGGACAGGGAACTCTGGAAACACCATATATTTT. It translates to CASSKEGGTGNSGNTIYF. The rearrangement links TRBV21-1 to TRBJ1-3; TRBD1 reflects the table's D call only, with no check against the DNA. TRBV21-1 is flagged as a pseudogene. The CDR3 is 18 residues long.

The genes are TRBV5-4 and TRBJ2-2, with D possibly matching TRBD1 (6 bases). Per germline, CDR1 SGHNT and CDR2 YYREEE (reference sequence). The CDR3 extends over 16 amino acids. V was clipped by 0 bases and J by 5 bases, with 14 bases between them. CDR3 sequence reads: CASSLVWGRSTGELFF. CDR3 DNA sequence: TGTGCCAGCAGCTTGGTTTGGGGGCGATCAACCGGGGAGCTGTTTTTT.

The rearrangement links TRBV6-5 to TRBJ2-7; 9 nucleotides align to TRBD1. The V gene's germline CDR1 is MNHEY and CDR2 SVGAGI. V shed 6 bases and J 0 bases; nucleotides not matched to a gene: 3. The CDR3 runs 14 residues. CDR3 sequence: CASREDRGSYEQYF. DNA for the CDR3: TGTGCCAGCAGGGAGGACAGGGGCTCCTACGAGCAGTACTTC.

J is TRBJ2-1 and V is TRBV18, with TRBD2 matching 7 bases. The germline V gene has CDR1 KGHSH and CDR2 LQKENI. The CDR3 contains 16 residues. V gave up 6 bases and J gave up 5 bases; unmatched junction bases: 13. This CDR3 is CASSFDLAGVNNEQFF. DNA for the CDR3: TGTGCCAGCTCGTTCGACTTGGCGGGGGTAAACAATGAGCAGTTCTTC.

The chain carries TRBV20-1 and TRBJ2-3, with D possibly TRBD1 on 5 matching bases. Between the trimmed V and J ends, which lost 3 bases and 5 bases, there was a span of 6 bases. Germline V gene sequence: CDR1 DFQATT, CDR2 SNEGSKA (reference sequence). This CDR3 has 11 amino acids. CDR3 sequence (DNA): TGCAGTGCTAGTAGGGGAGATACGCAGTATTTT. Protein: CSASRGDTQYF.

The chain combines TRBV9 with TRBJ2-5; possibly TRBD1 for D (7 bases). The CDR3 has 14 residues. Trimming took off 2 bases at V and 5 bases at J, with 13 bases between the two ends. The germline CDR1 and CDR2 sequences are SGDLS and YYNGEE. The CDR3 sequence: CASSVGGGGETQYF. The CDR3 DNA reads TGTGCCAGCAGCGTTGGAGGGGGCGGGGAGACCCAGTACTTC.

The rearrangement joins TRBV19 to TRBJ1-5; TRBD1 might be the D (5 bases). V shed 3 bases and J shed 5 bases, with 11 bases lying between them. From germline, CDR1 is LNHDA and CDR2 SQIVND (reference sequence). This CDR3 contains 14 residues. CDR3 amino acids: CASSMQGGDQPQHF. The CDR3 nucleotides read TGTGCCAGTAGTATGCAGGGAGGGGATCAGCCCCAGCATTTT. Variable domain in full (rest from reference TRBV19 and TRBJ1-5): DGGITQSPKYLFRKEGQNVTLSCEQNLNHDAMYWYRQDPGQGLRLIYYSQIVNDFQKGDIAEGYSVSREKKESFPLTVTSAQKNPTAFYLCASSMQGGDQPQHFGDGTRLSIL.

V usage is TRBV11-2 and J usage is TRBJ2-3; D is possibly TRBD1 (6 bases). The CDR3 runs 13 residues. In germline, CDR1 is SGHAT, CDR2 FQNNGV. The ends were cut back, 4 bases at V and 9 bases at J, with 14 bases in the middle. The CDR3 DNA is TGTGCCAGCAGCTCCAACTCAGGGGAAACGCAGTATTTT. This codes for CASSSNSGETQYF.

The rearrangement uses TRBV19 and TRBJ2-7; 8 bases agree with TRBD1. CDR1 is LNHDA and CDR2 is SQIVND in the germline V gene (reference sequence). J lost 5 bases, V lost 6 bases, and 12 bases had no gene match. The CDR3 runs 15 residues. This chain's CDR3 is CASSRGDRKPNEQYF. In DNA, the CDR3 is TGTGCCAGTAGCCGTGGGGACAGGAAGCCCAACGAGCAGTACTTC.

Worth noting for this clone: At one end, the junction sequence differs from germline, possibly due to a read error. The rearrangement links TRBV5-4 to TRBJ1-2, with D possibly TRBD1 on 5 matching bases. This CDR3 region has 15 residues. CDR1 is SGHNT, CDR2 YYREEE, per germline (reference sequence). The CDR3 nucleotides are TGTGCCAGCAGCTTGGCAGGAGGGACCCTCTATGACTACACCTTC. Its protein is CASSLAGGTLYDYTF.

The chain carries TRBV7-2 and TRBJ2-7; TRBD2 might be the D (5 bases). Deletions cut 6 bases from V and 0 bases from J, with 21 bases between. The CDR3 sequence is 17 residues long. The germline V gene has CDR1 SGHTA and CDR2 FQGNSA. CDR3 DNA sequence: TGTGCCAGCAGATCGCCTGGCGGGCGAGACCGCTCCTACGAGCAGTACTTC. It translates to CASRSPGGRDRSYEQYF. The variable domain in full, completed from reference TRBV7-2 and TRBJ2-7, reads GAGVSQSPSNKVTEKGKDVELRCDPISGHTALYWYRQSLGQGLEFLIYFQGNSAPDKSGLPSDRFSAERTGGSVSTLTIQRTQQEDSAVYLCASRSPGGRDRSYEQYFGPGTRLTVT.

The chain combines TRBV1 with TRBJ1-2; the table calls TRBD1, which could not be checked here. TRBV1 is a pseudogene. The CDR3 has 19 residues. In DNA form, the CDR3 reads TGCACCAGCAGCCAAGTAATGGTAGGGGACAGGGGGCCTAACTATGGCTACACCTTC. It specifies CTSSQVMVGDRGPNYGYTF.

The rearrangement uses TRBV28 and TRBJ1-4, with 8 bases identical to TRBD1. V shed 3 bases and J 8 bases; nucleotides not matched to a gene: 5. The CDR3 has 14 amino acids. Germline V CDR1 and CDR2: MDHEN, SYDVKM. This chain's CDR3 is CASSLVDREEKLFF. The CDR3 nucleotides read TGTGCCAGCAGTTTGGTGGACAGGGAAGAAAAACTGTTTTTT.

The CDR3 DNA is TGTGCCAGCAGTTTAGTACAGGGACACTCCTACGAGCAGTACTTC. It is translated as CASSLVQGHSYEQYF. The chain couples TRBV27 to TRBJ2-5; the D gene is possibly TRBD1 (6 bases). The end of the DNA is better explained by TRBJ2-7, so the J call may be wrong. The CDR3 extends over 15 amino acids. Germline values: CDR1 MNHEY, CDR2 SMNVEV (reference sequence).

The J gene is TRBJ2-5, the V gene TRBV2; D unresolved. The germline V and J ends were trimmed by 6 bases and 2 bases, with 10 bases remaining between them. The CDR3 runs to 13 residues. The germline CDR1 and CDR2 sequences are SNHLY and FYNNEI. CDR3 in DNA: TGTGCCAGCAGAATAGCTGAGCAAGAGACCCAGTACTTC. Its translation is CASRIAEQETQYF. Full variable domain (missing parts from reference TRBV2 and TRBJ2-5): EPEVTQTPSHQVTQMGQEVILRCVPISNHLYFYWYRQILGQKVEFLVSFYNNEISEKSEIFDDQFSVERPDGSNFTLKIRSTKLEDSAMYFCASRIAEQETQYFGPGTRLLVL.

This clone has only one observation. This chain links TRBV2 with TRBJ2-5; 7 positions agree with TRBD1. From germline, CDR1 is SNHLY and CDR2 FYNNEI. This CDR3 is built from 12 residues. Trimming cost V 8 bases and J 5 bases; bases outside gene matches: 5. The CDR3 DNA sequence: TGTGCCAGCGGGGACAGACCCGAGACCCAGTACTTC. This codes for CASGDRPETQYF.

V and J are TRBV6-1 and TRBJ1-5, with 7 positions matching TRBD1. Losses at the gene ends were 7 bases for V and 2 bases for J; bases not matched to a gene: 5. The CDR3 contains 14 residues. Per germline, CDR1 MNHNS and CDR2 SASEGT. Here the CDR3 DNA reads TGTGCCAGCAAAGGGGGCACTGGCAATCAGCCCCAGCATTTT. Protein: CASKGGTGNQPQHF.

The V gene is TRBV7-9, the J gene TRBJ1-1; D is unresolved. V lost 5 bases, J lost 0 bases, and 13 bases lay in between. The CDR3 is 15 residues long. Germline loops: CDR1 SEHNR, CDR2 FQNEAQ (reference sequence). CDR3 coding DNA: TGTGCCAGCAGCCCCGTGGGAGGATTGAACACTGAAGCTTTCTTT. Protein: CASSPVGGLNTEAFF.

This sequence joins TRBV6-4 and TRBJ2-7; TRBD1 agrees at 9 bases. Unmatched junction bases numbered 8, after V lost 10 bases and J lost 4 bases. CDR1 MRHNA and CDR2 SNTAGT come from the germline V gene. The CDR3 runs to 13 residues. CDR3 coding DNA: TGTGCCACCACGGGGGACAGGGAGTACGAGCAGTACTTC. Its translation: CATTGDREYEQYF.

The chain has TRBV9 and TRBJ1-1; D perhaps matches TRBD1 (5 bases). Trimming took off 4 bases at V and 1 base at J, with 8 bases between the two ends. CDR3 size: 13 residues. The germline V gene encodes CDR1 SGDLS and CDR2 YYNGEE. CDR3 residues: CASSPGRNTEAFF. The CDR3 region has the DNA TGTGCCAGCAGCCCAGGGCGGAACACTGAAGCTTTCTTT.

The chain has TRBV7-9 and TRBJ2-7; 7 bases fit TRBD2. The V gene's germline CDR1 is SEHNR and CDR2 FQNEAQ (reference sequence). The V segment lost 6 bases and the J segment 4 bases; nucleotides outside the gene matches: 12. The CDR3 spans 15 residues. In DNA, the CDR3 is TGTGCCAGCAGTTTATTCCGGGACTATCCATACGAGCAGTACTTC. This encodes CASSLFRDYPYEQYF.

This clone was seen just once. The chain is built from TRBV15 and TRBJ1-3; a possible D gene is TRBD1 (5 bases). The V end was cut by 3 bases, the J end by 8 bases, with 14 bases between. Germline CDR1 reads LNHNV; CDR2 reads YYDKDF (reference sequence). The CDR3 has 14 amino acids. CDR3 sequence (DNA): TGTGCCACCAGCAGCTGGGGGGAGACGGACACCATATATTTT. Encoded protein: CATSSWGETDTIYF.

Here the CDR3 DNA reads TGTGCCAGCAGTGAATCCCCAAATTCACCCCTCCACTTT. As protein: CASSESPNSPLHF. The chain employs TRBV25-1 and TRBJ1-6; D gene uncertain. CDR1 is MGHDK and CDR2 is SYGVNS in the germline V gene. The CDR3 has 13 residues. V was trimmed by 1 base and J by 7 bases, leaving 5 bases between them.

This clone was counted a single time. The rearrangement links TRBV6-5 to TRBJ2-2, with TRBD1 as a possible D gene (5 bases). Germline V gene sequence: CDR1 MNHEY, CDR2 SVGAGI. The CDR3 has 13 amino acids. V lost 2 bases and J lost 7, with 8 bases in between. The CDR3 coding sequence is TGTGCCAGCAGTTACCAGGGTGGCGGGGAGCTGTTTTTT. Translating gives CASSYQGGGELFF.

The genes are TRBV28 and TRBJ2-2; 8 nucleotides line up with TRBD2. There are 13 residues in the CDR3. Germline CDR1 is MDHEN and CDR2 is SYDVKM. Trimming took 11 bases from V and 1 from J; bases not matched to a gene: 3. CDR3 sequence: CAGGGQNTGELFF. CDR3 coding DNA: TGTGCCGGCGGGGGGCAGAACACCGGGGAGCTGTTTTTT. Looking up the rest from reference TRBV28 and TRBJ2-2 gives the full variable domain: DVKVTQSSRYLVKRTGEKVFLECVQDMDHENMFWYRQDPGLGLRLIYFSYDVKMKEKGDIPEGYSVSREKKERFSLILESASTNQTSMYLCAGGGQNTGELFFGEGSRLTVL.

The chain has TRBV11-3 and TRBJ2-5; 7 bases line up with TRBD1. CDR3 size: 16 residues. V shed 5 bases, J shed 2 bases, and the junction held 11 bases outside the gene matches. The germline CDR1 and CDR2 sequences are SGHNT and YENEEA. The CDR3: CASSPGQNTLQETQYF. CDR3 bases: TGTGCCAGCAGCCCGGGACAGAACACTCTACAAGAGACCCAGTACTTC.

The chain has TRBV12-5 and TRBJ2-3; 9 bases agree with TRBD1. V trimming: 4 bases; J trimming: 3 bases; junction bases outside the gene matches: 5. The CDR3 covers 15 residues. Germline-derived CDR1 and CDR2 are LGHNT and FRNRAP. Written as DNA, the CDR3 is TGTGCTAGTGGTTCCGGACAGGGGCAAACAGATACGCAGTATTTT. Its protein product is CASGSGQGQTDTQYF.

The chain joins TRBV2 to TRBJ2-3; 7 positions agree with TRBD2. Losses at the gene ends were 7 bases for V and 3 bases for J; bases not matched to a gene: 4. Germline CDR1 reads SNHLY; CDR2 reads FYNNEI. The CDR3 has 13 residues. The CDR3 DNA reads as TGTGCCAGCACCTTCGGGGGGACAGATACGCAGTATTTT. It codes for CASTFGGTDTQYF. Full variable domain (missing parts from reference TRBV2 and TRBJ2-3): EPEVTQTPSHQVTQMGQEVILRCVPISNHLYFYWYRQILGQKVEFLVSFYNNEISEKSEIFDDQFSVERPDGSNFTLKIRSTKLEDSAMYFCASTFGGTDTQYFGPGTRLTVL.

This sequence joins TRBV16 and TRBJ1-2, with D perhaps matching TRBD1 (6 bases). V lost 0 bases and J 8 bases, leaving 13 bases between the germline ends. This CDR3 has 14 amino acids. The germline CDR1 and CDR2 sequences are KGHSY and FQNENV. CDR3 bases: TGTGCCAGCAGCCAATCGAACAGGGCAAGGGGCTACACCTTC. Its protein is CASSQSNRARGYTF.

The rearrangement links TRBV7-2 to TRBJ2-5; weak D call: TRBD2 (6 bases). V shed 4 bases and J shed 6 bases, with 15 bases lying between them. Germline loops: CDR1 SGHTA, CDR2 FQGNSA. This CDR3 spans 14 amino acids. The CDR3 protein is CASSWAGGSKTQYF. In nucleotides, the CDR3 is TGTGCCAGCAGCTGGGCTGGGGGGTCCAAGACCCAGTACTTC.

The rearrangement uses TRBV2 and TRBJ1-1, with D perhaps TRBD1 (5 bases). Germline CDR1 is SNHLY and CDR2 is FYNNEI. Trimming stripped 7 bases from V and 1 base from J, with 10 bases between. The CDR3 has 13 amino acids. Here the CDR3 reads CASTLQGNTEAFF. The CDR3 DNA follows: TGTGCCAGCACCCTCCAGGGGAACACTGAAGCTTTCTTT.